Listed here are 12 T cell receptor beta chains from one sample, sequenced in a study of cytomegalovirus exposure and HLA in healthy donors. The primer mix had 60 Vbeta and 13 Jbeta primers. Assay used: immunoSEQ multiplex PCR; TCRdb lists only in-frame clones, some missing. The data show 150,000 to 170,000 clones, more than 70% seen once. Input material: PBMCs. The receptors stem from a woman in her forties in good health and CMV-seropositive.

This chain links TRBV7-6 with TRBJ2-7; TRBD2 agrees at 7 bases. With V trimmed by 6 bases and J by 11 bases, 7 bases remained unmatched. The CDR3 length is 11 residues. CDR1 and CDR2 (germline): SGHVS, FNYEAQ. CDR3 amino acids: CASREGGREYF. The CDR3 bases are TGTGCCAGCAGAGAAGGCGGGAGAGAGTACTTC.

This clone was counted once. V and J are TRBV7-6 and TRBJ1-4; TRBD1 is a possible D gene (6 bases). Germline lookup yields CDR1 SGHVS and CDR2 FNYEAQ. The CDR3 is made up of 15 amino acids. V was clipped by 5 bases and J by 8 bases, with 18 bases between them. CDR3 region: CASSRGGSRGEKLFF. The CDR3 nucleotides read TGTGCCAGCAGCCGAGGAGGCTCAAGGGGGGAAAAACTGTTTTTT.

V and J are TRBV2 and TRBJ1-5; 10 nucleotides line up with TRBD1. V was clipped by 6 bases and J by 7 bases; unmatched bases: 9. The germline CDR1 and CDR2 sequences are SNHLY and FYNNEI. CDR3 size: 15 residues. CDR3 DNA sequence: TGTGCCAGCAGGGCTAGGGACAGGGGAGGCCAGCCCCAGCATTTT. Amino acids: CASRARDRGGQPQHF.

This chain joins TRBV2 and TRBJ2-3; TRBD2 matches 7 bases. The CDR3 loop spans 15 amino acids. Germline CDR1 SNHLY, CDR2 FYNNEI. The V gene end was trimmed by 7 bases and the J gene end by 0 bases; junction bases not matched to a gene: 7. In DNA, the CDR3 is TGTGCCAGCACCCGTCTAGCGGTCAGCACAGATACGCAGTATTTT. This encodes CASTRLAVSTDTQYF.

The chain carries TRBV9 and TRBJ2-3, with 8 nucleotides matching TRBD1. Trimming cost V 3 bases and J 2 bases; bases outside gene matches: 8. The CDR3 contains 16 residues. Germline assignment: CDR1 SGDLS and CDR2 YYNGEE. The CDR3 region has the DNA TGTGCCAGCAGCGCGGGAACGACAGGGGACACAGATACGCAGTATTTT. Its translation: CASSAGTTGDTDTQYF.

The rearrangement joins TRBV5-1 to TRBJ2-3, with TRBD2 matching 9 bases. Trimming took 1 base from V and 4 from J; bases not matched to a gene: 10. The CDR3 is made up of 17 amino acids. Germline CDR1 is SGHRS and CDR2 is YFSETQ. The CDR3: CASSLRGSGSPADTQYF. Here the CDR3 DNA reads TGCGCCAGCAGCTTGCGTGGTAGCGGGAGCCCCGCAGATACGCAGTATTTT. Using reference TRBV5-1 and TRBJ2-3 for the parts outside the CDR3, the full variable domain is KAGVTQTPRYLIKTRGQQVTLSCSPISGHRSVSWYQQTPGQGLQFLFEYFSETQRNKGNFPGRFSGRQFSNSRSEMNVSTLELGDSALYLCASSLRGSGSPADTQYFGPGTRLTVL.

The J gene is TRBJ2-7, the V gene TRBV5-1, with 10 bases that match TRBD2. This CDR3 is 15 amino acids long. V was clipped by 2 bases and J by 5 bases; unmatched bases: 7. CDR1 SGHRS and CDR2 YFSETQ come from the germline V gene. The CDR3, as DNA: TGCGCCAGCAGCTTCCTAGCGGGAGAATCCCACGAGCAGTACTTC. This sequence encodes CASSFLAGESHEQYF.

The rearrangement joins TRBV5-5 to TRBJ2-1; 8 bases match TRBD1. This CDR3 is 15 amino acids long. The germline gives CDR1 SGHKS, CDR2 YYEKEE (reference sequence). V lost 6 bases and J lost 3; bases outside the gene matches: 8. CDR3 protein: CASNTGTGSYNEQFF. In DNA form, the CDR3 reads TGTGCCAGCAACACCGGGACAGGTAGCTACAATGAGCAGTTCTTC.

The V gene is TRBV11-3, the J gene TRBJ2-5; D not certain. V was pared by 5 bases and J by 5 bases, with 9 bases between. The CDR3 loop spans 12 amino acids. The V gene's germline CDR1 is SGHNT and CDR2 YENEEA. As DNA, the CDR3 is TGTGCCAGCAGCCTTAACACGGAGACCCAGTACTTC. Encoded protein: CASSLNTETQYF.

This rearrangement joins TRBV19 to TRBJ1-5, with D unclear. Per the germline V gene, CDR1 is LNHDA and CDR2 is SQIVND (reference sequence). V lost 5 bases and J lost 0, with 11 bases in between. The CDR3 totals 15 residues. In DNA, the CDR3 is TGTGCCAGTAGTGAACGGGAATATAGCAATCAGCCCCAGCATTTT. Translation gives CASSEREYSNQPQHF.

This chain uses TRBV11-2 with TRBJ2-7, with a tentative D call TRBD1 (7 bases). This CDR3 comprises 15 residues. Between the trimmed V and J ends, which lost 1 base and 5 bases, there was a span of 15 bases. Germline V lookup: CDR1 SGHAT, CDR2 FQNNGV. The CDR3 sequence is CASSLVQGGGHEQYF. Here the CDR3 DNA reads TGTGCCAGCAGCTTAGTTCAGGGGGGTGGCCACGAGCAGTACTTC.

This chain joins TRBV6-6 and TRBJ2-3, with 9 bases aligning to TRBD1. The CDR3 extends over 14 amino acids. Germline V lookup: CDR1 MNHNY, CDR2 SVGAGI (reference sequence). V lost 5 bases and J lost 1; bases outside the gene matches: 1. The DNA for the CDR3 is TGTGCCAGCAGTGACAGGGGGGGCACAGATACGCAGTATTTT. Encoded protein: CASSDRGGTDTQYF.